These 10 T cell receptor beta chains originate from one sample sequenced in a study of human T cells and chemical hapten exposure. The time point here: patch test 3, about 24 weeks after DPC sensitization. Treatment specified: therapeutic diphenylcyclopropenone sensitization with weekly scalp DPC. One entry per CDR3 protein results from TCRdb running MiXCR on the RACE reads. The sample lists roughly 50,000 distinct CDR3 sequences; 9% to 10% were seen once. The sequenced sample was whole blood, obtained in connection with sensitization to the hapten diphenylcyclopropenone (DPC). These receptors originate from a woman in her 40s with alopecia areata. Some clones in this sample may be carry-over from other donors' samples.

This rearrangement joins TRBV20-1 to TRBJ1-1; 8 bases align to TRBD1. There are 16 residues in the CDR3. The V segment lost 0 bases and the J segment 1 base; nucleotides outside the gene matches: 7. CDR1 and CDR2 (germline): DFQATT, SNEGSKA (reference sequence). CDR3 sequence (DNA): TGCAGTGCTAGAGATCCCCAGACAGGGGCGAACACTGAAGCTTTCTTT. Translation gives CSARDPQTGANTEAFF.

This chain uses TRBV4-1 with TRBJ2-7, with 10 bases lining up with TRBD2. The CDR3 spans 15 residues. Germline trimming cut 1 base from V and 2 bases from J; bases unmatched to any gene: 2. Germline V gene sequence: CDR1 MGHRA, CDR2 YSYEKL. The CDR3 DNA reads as TGCGCCAGCAGCCAAGGGACTAGCGGCGCCTACGAGCAGTACTTC. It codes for CASSQGTSGAYEQYF.

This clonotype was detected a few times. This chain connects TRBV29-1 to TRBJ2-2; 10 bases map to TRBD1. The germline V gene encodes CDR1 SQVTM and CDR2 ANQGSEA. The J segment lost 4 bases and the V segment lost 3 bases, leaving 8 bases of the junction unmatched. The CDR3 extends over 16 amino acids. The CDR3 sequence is CSVERGGTGATGELFF. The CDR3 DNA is TGCAGCGTTGAGAGGGGCGGGACAGGGGCCACCGGGGAGCTGTTTTTT.

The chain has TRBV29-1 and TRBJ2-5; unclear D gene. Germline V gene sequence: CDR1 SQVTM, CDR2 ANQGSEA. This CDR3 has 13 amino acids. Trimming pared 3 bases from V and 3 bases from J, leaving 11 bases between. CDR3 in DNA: TGCAGCGTTGAGAAACAGCCAAAAGAGACCCAGTACTTC. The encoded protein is CSVEKQPKETQYF.

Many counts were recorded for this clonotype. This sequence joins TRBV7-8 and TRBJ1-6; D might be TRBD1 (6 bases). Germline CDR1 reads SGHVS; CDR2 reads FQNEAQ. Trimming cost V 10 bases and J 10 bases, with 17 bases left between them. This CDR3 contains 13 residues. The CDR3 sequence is CATEGGLKSPLHF. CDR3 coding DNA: TGTGCCACGGAGGGGGGGCTGAAATCACCCCTCCACTTT. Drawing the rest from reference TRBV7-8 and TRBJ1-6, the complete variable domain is GAGVSQSPRYKVAKRGQDVALRCDPISGHVSLFWYQQALGQGPEFLTYFQNEAQLDKSGLPSDRFFAERPEGSVSTLKIQRTQQEDSAVYLCATEGGLKSPLHFGNGTRLTVT.

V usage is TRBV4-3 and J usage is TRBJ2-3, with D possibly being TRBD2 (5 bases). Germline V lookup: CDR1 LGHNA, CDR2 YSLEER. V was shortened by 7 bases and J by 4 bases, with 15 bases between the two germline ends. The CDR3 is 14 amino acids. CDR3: CASTLLDPADTQYF. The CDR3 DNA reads TGCGCCAGCACCCTACTAGACCCAGCAGATACGCAGTATTTT.

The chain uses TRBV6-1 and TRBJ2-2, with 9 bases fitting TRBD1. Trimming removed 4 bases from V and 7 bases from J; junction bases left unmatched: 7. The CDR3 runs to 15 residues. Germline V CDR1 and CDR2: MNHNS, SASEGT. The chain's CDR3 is CASSGDRETIGELFF. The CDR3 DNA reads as TGTGCCAGCAGTGGGGACAGGGAGACGATCGGGGAGCTGTTTTTT.

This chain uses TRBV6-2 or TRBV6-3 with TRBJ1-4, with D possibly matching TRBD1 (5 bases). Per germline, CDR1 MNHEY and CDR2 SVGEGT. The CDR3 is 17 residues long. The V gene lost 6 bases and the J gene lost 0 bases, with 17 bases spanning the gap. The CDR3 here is CASRRNRQTATNEKLFF. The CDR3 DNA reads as TGTGCCAGCAGACGCAACCGACAGACTGCAACTAATGAAAAACTGTTTTTT.

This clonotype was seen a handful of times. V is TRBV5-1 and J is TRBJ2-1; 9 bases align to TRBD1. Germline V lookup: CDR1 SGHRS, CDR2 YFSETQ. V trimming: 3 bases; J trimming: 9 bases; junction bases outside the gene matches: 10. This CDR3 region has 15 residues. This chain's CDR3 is CASSYGQGPGGEQFF. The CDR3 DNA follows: TGCGCCAGCAGCTACGGACAGGGGCCGGGGGGTGAGCAGTTCTTC. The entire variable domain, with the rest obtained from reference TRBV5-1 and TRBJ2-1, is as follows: KAGVTQTPRYLIKTRGQQVTLSCSPISGHRSVSWYQQTPGQGLQFLFEYFSETQRNKGNFPGRFSGRQFSNSRSEMNVSTLELGDSALYLCASSYGQGPGGEQFFGPGTRLTVL.

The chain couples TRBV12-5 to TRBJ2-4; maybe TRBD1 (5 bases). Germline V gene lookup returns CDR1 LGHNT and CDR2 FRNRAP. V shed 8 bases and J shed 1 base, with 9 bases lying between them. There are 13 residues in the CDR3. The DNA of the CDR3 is TGTGCTAGTCAGCAGGGTGCCAAAAACATTCAGTACTTC. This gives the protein CASQQGAKNIQYF. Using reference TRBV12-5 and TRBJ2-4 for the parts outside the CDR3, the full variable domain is DARVTQTPRHKVTEMGQEVTMRCQPILGHNTVFWYRQTMMQGLELLAYFRNRAPLDDSGMPKDRFSAEMPDATLATLKIQPSEPRDSAVYFCASQQGAKNIQYFGAGTRLSVL.